This record covers a single T cell receptor (beta chain). The target of this receptor is not known. No base-level quality is on record; no much larger clone is a single base apart. RNA was extracted with the RNeasy kit and roughly 0.5 to 1 ug was reverse transcribed using random hexamers. The immunoSEQ multiplex PCR assay, which covers 54 Vbeta and 13 Jbeta segments, was used to amplify TCR beta CDR3 regions. To correct PCR amplification bias, a synthetic template baseline was used for both primer optimization and computational correction. As for how the authors treated the data: Reads were annotated to V, D and J genes according to IMGT and were analyzed with immunoSEQ Analyzer, with only productive sequences retained. Clonality was computed as one minus Shannon entropy normalized by log2 of the number of productive unique sequences. For each patient and control, public and private clones were evaluated among the 100 most prevalent clones. Clones were defined as Susac-specific when absent from the healthy and MS cohorts, from about 1,100 published viral clones and from other ImmuneACCESS disease sequences. TCRdb took the public reads, trimmed them with fastp at Q25, ran MiXCR for clone calling and kept in-frame beta chains. Rows matching on CDR3 protein sequence are summarized as one entry with the most common DNA and genes. The V and J calls and clone size come from TCRdb's table, not from the authors' own analysis. The sample records more than 95,000 distinct CDR3 sequences, around 94% of which are singletons. Roughly 0.08% of the sample is taken by the ten largest.

The CDR3 starts with the cysteine, ends with the phenylalanine, and has 14 residues. Of the read, only the CDR3 DNA is kept; its 42 bases are in frame from base 1. The germline V end is reduced by 2 bases and the J end by 7 bases; junction bases left unmatched: 8. CDR1 and CDR2, looked up from the germline V gene (reference sequence), are DFQATT and SNEGSKA. High-throughput TCR beta sequencing profiled peripheral blood CD8+ and CD4+ T cells from healthy donors, Susac syndrome patients and multiple sclerosis patients. The healthy donors served as controls matched for age and sex. Bulk CD8+ and CD4+ T cells were purified magnetically by negative isolation, whereas CD8+ TEMRA cells were enriched by FACS. Blood was collected in EDTA tubes and processed within 24 hours, with PBMCs isolated through density gradient centrifugation. PBMCs intended for TCR sequencing were frozen in liquid nitrogen and were later thawed in a 37 degrees C water bath. A purity of at least 90% was achieved for sorted or isolated CD4+, CD8+ and CD8+ TEMRA cells.

This record belongs to a study of CD8 T cells in Susac syndrome (dated by TCRdb to 2018 to 2020). With respect to the entire study: Whether CD8+ T cell activation and differentiation in Susac syndrome was antigen driven was tested using repertoire sequencing.

The full study reports these points: The number of individuals in the TCR sequencing and HLA analysis was recognized as being relatively small.

What was sequenced was CD4+ T cells from PBMCs. The sequence came from a human donor in good health. This sequence uses TRBV20-1 and TRBJ2-7; 10 central bases correspond to TRBD2. For the CDR3, the sequence is CSARKREGSEEQYF. The nucleotides are TGCAGTGCTAGAAAGCGGGAGGGATCTGAAGAGCAGTACTTC.